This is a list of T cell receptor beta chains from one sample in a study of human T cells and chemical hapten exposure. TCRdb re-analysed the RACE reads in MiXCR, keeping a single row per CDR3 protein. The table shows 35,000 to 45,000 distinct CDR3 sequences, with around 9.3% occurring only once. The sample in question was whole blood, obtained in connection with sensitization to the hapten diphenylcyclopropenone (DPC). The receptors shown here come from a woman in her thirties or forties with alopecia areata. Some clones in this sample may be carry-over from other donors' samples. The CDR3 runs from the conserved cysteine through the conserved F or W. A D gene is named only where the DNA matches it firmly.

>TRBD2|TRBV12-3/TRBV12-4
CASSLGSGGNEQFF
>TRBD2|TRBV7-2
CASSYQTSGGTDTQYF
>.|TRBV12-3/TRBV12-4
CASSLRGGLSHF
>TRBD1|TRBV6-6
CASSFRDRPNEQFF
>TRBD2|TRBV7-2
CASSLVVTGTSGYEQYF
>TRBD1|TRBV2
CASSVGQEHQPQHF
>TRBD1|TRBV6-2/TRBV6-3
CASSHRGQGDLHEQYF
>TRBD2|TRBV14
CASSPIRLAGQETQYF
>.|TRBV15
CATSRDSGPSYEQYF
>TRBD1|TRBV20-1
CSAGVRQGVAYEQYF
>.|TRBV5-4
CASSVDSTGELFF
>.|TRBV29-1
CTYSDNYGYTF
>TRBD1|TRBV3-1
CASSAGTGTYEQYF
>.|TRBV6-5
CASSSTADTQYF
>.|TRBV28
CASSPGGYGYTF
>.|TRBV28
CASSSRSTEAFF
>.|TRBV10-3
CAISEASKAGNQPQHF
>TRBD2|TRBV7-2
CASSPSGGRTDTQYF
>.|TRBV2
CASRVEGKGSEQYF
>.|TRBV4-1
CASRTDEKLFF
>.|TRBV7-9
CASRASREAFF
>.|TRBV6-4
CASRTDGLASTGELFF
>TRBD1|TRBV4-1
CASSHPDRDTYGYTF
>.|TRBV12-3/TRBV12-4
CASRRGTGNTIYF
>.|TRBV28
CASSSGGERTQYF
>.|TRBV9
CASSVDTGELFF
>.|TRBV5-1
CASSFGHNSPLHF
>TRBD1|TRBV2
CASSVTGGRGGADF
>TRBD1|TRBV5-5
CASSLGFRTGSGEKLFF
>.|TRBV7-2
CASSLAQAAQQYF
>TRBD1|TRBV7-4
CASSLLFIRDRDFGNQPQHF
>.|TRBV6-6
CASSYSALEQGRGYTF
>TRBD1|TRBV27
CASSLEVRGTEAFF
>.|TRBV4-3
CASSQGLREGYTF
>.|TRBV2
CASTELGGSYNEQFF
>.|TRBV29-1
CSVEAQGRAYYGYTF